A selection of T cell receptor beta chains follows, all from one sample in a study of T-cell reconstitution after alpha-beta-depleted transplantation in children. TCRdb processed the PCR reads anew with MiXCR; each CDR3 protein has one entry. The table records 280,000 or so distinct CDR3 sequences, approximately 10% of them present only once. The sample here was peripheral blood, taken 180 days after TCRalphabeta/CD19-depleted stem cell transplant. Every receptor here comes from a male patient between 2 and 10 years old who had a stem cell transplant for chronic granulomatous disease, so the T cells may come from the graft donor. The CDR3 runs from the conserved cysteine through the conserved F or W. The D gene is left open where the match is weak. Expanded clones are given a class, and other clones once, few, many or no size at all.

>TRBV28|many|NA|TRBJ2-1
TGTGCCAGCAGTTTATGGTCCGGAGGGCCTCGCTACAATGAGCAGTTCTTC
CASSLWSGGPRYNEQFF
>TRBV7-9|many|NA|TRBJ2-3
TGTGCCAGCAGCTTAACGTCTAGCACAGATACGCAGTATTTT
CASSLTSSTDTQYF
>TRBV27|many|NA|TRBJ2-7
TGTGCCAGCAGCACAATAGACTCAGGGCGCTACCCCAAGGAGCAGTACTTC
CASSTIDSGRYPKEQYF
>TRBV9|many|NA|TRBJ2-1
TGTGCCAGCACCCACTCCCCCTCGTACAATGAGCAGTTCTTC
CASTHSPSYNEQFF
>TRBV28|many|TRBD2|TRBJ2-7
TGTGCCAGCGGGCGGGAGCCCCGTCCGCACGAGCAGTACTTC
CASGREPRPHEQYF
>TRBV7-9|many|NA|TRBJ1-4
TGTGCCAGCAGCGAGGTGCTCGGTGATGAAAAACTGTTTTTT
CASSEVLGDEKLFF
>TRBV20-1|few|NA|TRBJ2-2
TGCAGTGCTAGAGATGGGCAACAGGGAACCGGGGAGCTGTTTTTT
CSARDGQQGTGELFF
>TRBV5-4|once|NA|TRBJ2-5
TGTGCCAGCAGCTTTTGGACAGATCAAGAGACCCAGTACTTC
CASSFWTDQETQYF
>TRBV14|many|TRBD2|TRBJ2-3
TGTGCCAGCAGCCAAGATATGGCGGGAGACGCGAATACGCAGTATTTT
CASSQDMAGDANTQYF
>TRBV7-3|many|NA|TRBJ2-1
TGTGCCAGCAGCTTAACGGAACACAATGAGCAGTTCTTC
CASSLTEHNEQFF
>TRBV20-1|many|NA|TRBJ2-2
TGCAGTGCTAGAGGGGGCGGAACCGGGGAGCTGTTTTTT
CSARGGGTGELFF
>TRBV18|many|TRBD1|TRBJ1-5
TGTGCCAGCTCACCAAAACCCCCGACAGGGACCCCCAATCAGCCCCAGCATTTT
CASSPKPPTGTPNQPQHF
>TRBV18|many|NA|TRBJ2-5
TGTGCCAGCTCACCGCAAATCCAAGAGACCCAGTACTTC
CASSPQIQETQYF
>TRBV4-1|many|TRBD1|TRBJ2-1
TGCGCCAGCAGCCAAGGGACAGGGGGCAATGAGCAGTTCTTC
CASSQGTGGNEQFF
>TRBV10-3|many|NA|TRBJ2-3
TGTGCCATCAGTGGCCGGGTTAGCACAGATACGCAGTATTTT
CAISGRVSTDTQYF
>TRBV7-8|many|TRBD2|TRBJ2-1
TGTGCCAGCAGCACCCGACTAGCGGGGTACAATGAGCAGTTCTTC
CASSTRLAGYNEQFF
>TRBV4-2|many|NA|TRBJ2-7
TGTGCCAGCAGCCCCAAGGGAACCGGGACATACTACGAGCAGTACTTC
CASSPKGTGTYYEQYF
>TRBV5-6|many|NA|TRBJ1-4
TGTGCCAGCAGCCATGGGGGGAGGACGACTAATGAAAAACTGTTTTTT
CASSHGGRTTNEKLFF
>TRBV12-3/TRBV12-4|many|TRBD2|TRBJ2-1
TGTGCCAGCAGTTTGACTAGCGGGACATCAATTGGGTTCTTC
CASSLTSGTSIGFF
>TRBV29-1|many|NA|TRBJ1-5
TGCAGCGTTGGGGGTGGAAGCAATCAGCCCCAGCATTTT
CSVGGGSNQPQHF
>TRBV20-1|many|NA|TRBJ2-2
TGCAGTGCCCGCCGGGACTCCACCGGGGAGCTGTTTTTT
CSARRDSTGELFF
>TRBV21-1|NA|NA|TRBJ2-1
TGTGCCAGGGGACGGACCGACAATGAGCAGTTCTTC
CARGRTDNEQFF
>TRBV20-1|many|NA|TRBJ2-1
TGCAGTGCTCAAGGTAGGACCACCTACAATGAGCAGTTCTTC
CSAQGRTTYNEQFF
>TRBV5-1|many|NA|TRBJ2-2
TGCGCCAGCAGCTTGGAGGATGTCACCGGGGAGCTGTTTTTT
CASSLEDVTGELFF
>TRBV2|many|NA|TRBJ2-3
TGTGCCAGTACGGACCCCCTTGTCCTCACAGATACGCAGTATTTT
CASTDPLVLTDTQYF
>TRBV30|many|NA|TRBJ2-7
TGTGCCTGGAGTCCGAGTCGGATCTACGAGCAGTACTTC
CAWSPSRIYEQYF
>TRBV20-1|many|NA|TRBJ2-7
TGCAGTGCTAGAGATCTTGGGGGGCTGGGTGGCGAGCAGTACTTC
CSARDLGGLGGEQYF
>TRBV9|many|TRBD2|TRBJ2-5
TGTGCCAGCAGCCCCCTGGGGGGGCAAGAGACCCAGTACTTC
CASSPLGGQETQYF
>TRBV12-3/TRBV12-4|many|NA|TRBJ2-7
TGTGCCAGCAGTCCTTTAGGGAAAAGAACAGTCGAGCAGTACTTC
CASSPLGKRTVEQYF
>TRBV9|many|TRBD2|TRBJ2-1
TGTGCCAGCAGCGTAGTTGGTAGCGGGAGGAATGAGCAGTTCTTC
CASSVVGSGRNEQFF
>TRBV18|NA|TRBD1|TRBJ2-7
TGTGCCAGCTCACCGCTGGGGACAGGGGGATACTACGAGCAGTACTTC
CASSPLGTGGYYEQYF
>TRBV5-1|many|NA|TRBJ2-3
TGCGCCAGCAGCTTGGGACCGGGAACAGATACGCAGTATTTT
CASSLGPGTDTQYF
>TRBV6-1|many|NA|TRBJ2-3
TGTGCCAGCACCTCGTTAGGGCGGGGCACAGATACGCAGTATTTT
CASTSLGRGTDTQYF
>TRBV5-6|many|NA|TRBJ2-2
TGTGCCAGCAGCTTGGTGGGCTTCAGTAACACCGGGGAGCTGTTTTTT
CASSLVGFSNTGELFF
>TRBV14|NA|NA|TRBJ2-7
TGTGCCAGCAGCCAAATCCTAGGTTCCTACGAGCAGTACTTC
CASSQILGSYEQYF
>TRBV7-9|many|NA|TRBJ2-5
TGTGCCAGCAGCCGAATCCAAGAGACCCAGTACTTC
CASSRIQETQYF
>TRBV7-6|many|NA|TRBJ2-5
TGTGCCGCCATCTTTGGGAGGGAGACCCAGTACTTC
CAAIFGRETQYF